The 16 T cell receptor beta chains below all came from one sample that was sequenced in a study of regulatory T cells in long-lasting Graves disease. Investigators prepared the TCR beta libraries by applying iRepertoire HTBI primers and Arm-PCR of CDR3 regions. TCRdb reprocessed the multiplex PCR reads with MiXCR, giving one entry per CDR3 protein. The sample lists hundreds of thousands of distinct CDR3 sequences, roughly 12% seen once, with about 9.1% in the top ten. Time point of the sample: newly diagnosed GD, antithyroid drugs for less than 3 months. Isolated PBMC RNA provided the starting material for the TCR library. In addition, the sample was reused for a study of T cells in Graves' hyperthyroidism and ophthalmopathy.

This specimen consisted of peripheral blood mononuclear cells (PBMCs), obtained at new diagnosis, from a patient treated with antithyroid drugs. The receptor set was obtained from a young man with Graves disease.

This chain connects TRBV10-2 to TRBJ2-3, with D perhaps being TRBD1 or TRBD2 (5 bases each). The V gene's germline CDR1 is WSHSY and CDR2 SAAADI. V gave up 3 bases and J gave up 0 bases, with 10 bases separating them. CDR3 size: 15 residues. CDR3 protein: CASSDSRGSTDTQYF. The CDR3 DNA reads TGCGCCAGCAGTGATTCGAGGGGCAGCACAGATACGCAGTATTTT.

Only a few counts were recorded for this clonotype. The V call is TRBV6-1, the J call TRBJ2-3; maybe TRBD1 (6 bases). The CDR3 is made up of 14 amino acids. Deletions cut 6 bases from V and 6 bases from J, with 16 bases between. Germline-derived CDR1 and CDR2 are MNHNS and SASEGT. CDR3 amino acids: CASSSQGGVDTQYF. CDR3 sequence (DNA): TGTGCCAGCAGCTCACAAGGGGGTGTGGATACGCAGTATTTT.

This clonotype was counted at least ten times. This chain uses TRBV10-3 with TRBJ2-1; 8 nucleotides align to TRBD2. Germline V CDR1 and CDR2: ENHRY, SYGVKD. There are 16 residues in the CDR3. J gave up 7 bases and V 2 bases, and 10 bases lay outside the gene matches. The CDR3 DNA reads as TGTGCCATCAGTGAGAATAGCGGGATGCTCTCTAATGAGCAGTTCTTC. It yields the protein CAISENSGMLSNEQFF.

The J gene is TRBJ2-7, the V gene TRBV20-1; 7 bases match TRBD1. CDR3 length equals 13 residues. In germline, CDR1 is DFQATT, CDR2 SNEGSKA (reference sequence). Trimming cost V 7 bases and J 5 bases; bases outside gene matches: 11. This CDR3 is CSVLSGQYHEQYF. CDR3 DNA sequence: TGCAGTGTATTATCGGGACAGTATCACGAGCAGTACTTC.

In this sample, this clonotype turned up many times. This rearrangement joins TRBV27 to TRBJ2-2, with D perhaps TRBD2 (6 bases). Germline V CDR1 and CDR2: MNHEY, SMNVEV (reference sequence). The V gene lost 3 bases and the J gene lost 2 bases, with 13 bases spanning the gap. The CDR3 loop spans 16 amino acids. The CDR3 sequence: CASSFAGGTNTGELFF. The CDR3 nucleotides read TGTGCCAGCAGTTTCGCCGGCGGGACCAACACCGGGGAGCTGTTTTTT.

This clonotype came up many times. This chain links TRBV12-3 or TRBV12-4 with TRBJ2-1, with TRBD2 matching 8 bases. V lost 4 bases to trimming and J lost 2 bases; unmatched junction nucleotides: 1. The CDR3 extends over 14 amino acids. CDR3 in amino acids: CASSSLAAYNEQFF. Here the CDR3 DNA reads TGTGCCAGCAGTTCACTAGCGGCCTACAATGAGCAGTTCTTC.

Turning to this clonotype: A far larger clone is a single base away, which makes a read error likely. The chain has TRBV12-3 or TRBV12-4 and TRBJ2-1; D gene ambiguous. This CDR3 spans 14 amino acids. Deletions cut 5 bases from V and 7 bases from J, with 15 bases between. The CDR3 reads CASSENRSENEQFF. The CDR3 nucleotides read TGTGCCAGCAGTGAAAACAGATCGGAAAATGAGCAGTTCTTC.

This clonotype was found many times. This chain connects TRBV15 to TRBJ1-5; D remains unclear. Germline V lookup: CDR1 LNHNV, CDR2 YYDKDF (reference sequence). The CDR3 loop spans 15 amino acids. The germline V and J ends were trimmed by 0 bases and 0 bases, with 6 bases remaining between them. The CDR3 DNA sequence: TGTGCCACCAGCAGAGACAGTTATAGCAATCAGCCCCAGCATTTT. This sequence encodes CATSRDSYSNQPQHF.

This clonotype was observed at least ten times. The chain uses TRBV20-1 and TRBJ2-5, with D possibly being TRBD1 or TRBD2 (6 bases each). Germline CDR1 reads DFQATT; CDR2 reads SNEGSKA (reference sequence). The CDR3 runs 13 residues. V shed 4 bases and J shed 4 bases, with 13 bases lying between them. CDR3 DNA sequence: TGCAGTGCTAAGAGGGGGGTTGGAGAGACCCAGTACTTC. It codes for CSAKRGVGETQYF.

Ten or more counts support this clonotype. The chain uses TRBV6-1 and TRBJ1-1, with D unresolved. This CDR3 has 13 residues. Trimming cost V 2 bases and J 11 bases, with 15 bases left between them. Per germline, CDR1 MNHNS and CDR2 SASEGT. The DNA of the CDR3 is TGTGCCAGCAGTGAAATGCGTCTTAATGGGGCTTTCTTT. It specifies CASSEMRLNGAFF.

This clonotype was seen repeatedly, ten times or more. The gene calls are TRBV20-1 and TRBJ1-1, with 7 nucleotides matching TRBD1. This CDR3 region has 13 residues. Germline CDR1 reads DFQATT; CDR2 reads SNEGSKA (reference sequence). V lost 6 bases to trimming and J lost 1 base; unmatched junction nucleotides: 5. The CDR3: CSAPDRRNTEAFF. CDR3 nucleotides: TGCAGTGCCCCGGACAGGAGGAACACTGAAGCTTTCTTT.

This clonotype occurred many times. The rearrangement joins TRBV9 to TRBJ2-7; 9 bases align to TRBD2. The CDR3 is made up of 15 amino acids. Trimming removed 2 bases from V and 2 bases from J; junction bases left unmatched: 5. Germline V gene lookup returns CDR1 SGDLS and CDR2 YYNGEE. CDR3 nucleotides: TGTGCCAGCAGCGTCCTAGCGGGAAACACCTACGAGCAGTACTTC. Its protein product is CASSVLAGNTYEQYF. The whole variable domain, remainder taken from reference TRBV9 and TRBJ2-7, is DSGVTQTPKHLITATGQRVTLRCSPRSGDLSVYWYQQSLDQGLQFLIQYYNGEERAKGNILERFSAQQFPDLHSELNLSSLELGDSALYFCASSVLAGNTYEQYFGPGTRLTVT.

This clonotype was seen many times. The chain combines TRBV20-1 with TRBJ2-1, with 13 positions matching TRBD2. Germline values: CDR1 DFQATT, CDR2 SNEGSKA (reference sequence). The CDR3 extends over 15 amino acids. The CDR3 DNA is TGCAGCTGGACTAGCGGGAGCCAACTAGGGAATGAGCAGTTCTTC. Translation gives CSWTSGSQLGNEQFF.

This clonotype was seen at least ten times. The V gene is TRBV2, the J gene TRBJ2-5; tentatively, D is TRBD1 or TRBD2 (5 bases each). V was clipped by 6 bases and J by 5 bases, with 19 bases between them. CDR1 is SNHLY, CDR2 FYNNEI, per germline. This CDR3 region has 15 residues. CDR3: CASSPGTVSTETQYF. CDR3 DNA sequence: TGTGCCAGCAGCCCCGGGACGGTCTCGACGGAGACCCAGTACTTC.

This clonotype was detected many times. This chain connects TRBV2 to TRBJ2-3; TRBD2 matches 8 bases. The germline gives CDR1 SNHLY, CDR2 FYNNEI. The CDR3 is 14 amino acids. V was clipped by 7 bases and J by 5 bases; unmatched bases: 8. The CDR3 sequence is CASTRAGAEDTQYF. DNA of the CDR3: TGTGCCAGCACCCGAGCGGGAGCCGAAGATACGCAGTATTTT.

This clonotype was recorded many times. The chain carries TRBV29-1 and TRBJ1-4; no firm D call. CDR1 is SQVTM, CDR2 ANQGSEA, per germline. V was pared by 6 bases and J by 10 bases, with 24 bases between. The CDR3 spans 15 residues. This CDR3 reads CSVRTIVGEGGKLFF. The CDR3 nucleotides are TGCAGCGTCCGTACGATAGTGGGAGAGGGCGGAAAACTGTTTTTT.